This is a list of T cell receptor beta chains from one sample in a study of blood T cell repertoires in COVID-19. Profiling relied on immunoSEQ multiplex PCR, and the TCRdb table lists in-frame clones only, not all of them. This sample carries around 150,000 clones, 92% of them seen once, and the ten largest clones take approximately 4.8%. Material for sequencing was peripheral blood. The source is a man under 40 with COVID-19, enrolled during active disease. Both conserved end residues are part of each CDR3. D genes are given only for firm matches. Rows give clone size only sometimes, using once, few, many, or a class for an expanded clone.

v_call	j_call	d_call	clone_size	cdr3_nt	cdr3_aa
TRBV9	TRBJ1-1	TRBD1	-	TGTGCCAGCAGCTCGCACGCCCAAGGGGGCCGGTTGGTTCCGACTGAAGCTTTCTTT	CASSSHAQGGRLVPTEAFF
TRBV6-6	TRBJ1-1	-	once	TGTGCCAGCAGGCCGATAATGGACAGCCGGGGCACTGAAGCTTTCTTT	CASRPIMDSRGTEAFF
TRBV2	TRBJ1-1	TRBD1	-	TGTGCCAGCAGTGTTTCAGGGGGGAGGACTGAAGCTTTCTTT	CASSVSGGRTEAFF
TRBV21-1	TRBJ2-2	-	-	TGTGCCAGCAGCAGGAGGGGACAGCACACCGGGGAGCTGTTTTTT	CASSRRGQHTGELFF
TRBV27	TRBJ2-3	-	few	TGTGCCAGCGGATACAGGGCGGGCACAGATACGCAGTATTTT	CASGYRAGTDTQYF
TRBV7-3	TRBJ2-3	TRBD2	-	TGTGCCAGCAGCTTAGCGGGAGGCACAGATACGCAGTATTTT	CASSLAGGTDTQYF
TRBV30	TRBJ2-7	-	-	TGTGCCTGGAGTTCTGGGTCGGGGGAGCAGTACTTC	CAWSSGSGEQYF
TRBV5-1	TRBJ1-4	TRBD1	-	TGCGCCAGCAGCCCCTACGGACAGGGGGCAACTAATGAAAAACTGTTTTTT	CASSPYGQGATNEKLFF
TRBV27	TRBJ2-7	-	-	TGTGCCAGCAGTTTAAGGGCTAGCGCAGCCGAGCAGTACTTC	CASSLRASAAEQYF
TRBV9	TRBJ1-3	-	-	TGTGCCAGCAGCCCGAGGGACATCATCTCTGGAAACACCATATATTTT	CASSPRDIISGNTIYF
TRBV9	TRBJ1-2	-	-	TGTGCCAGCAGCTCTTCGGGTGCAGATAGGACATACTATGGCTACACCTTC	CASSSSGADRTYYGYTF
TRBV5-4	TRBJ2-3	TRBD1	-	TGTGCCAGCAGCTCATGGACAGGGGGGACAGATACGCAGTATTTT	CASSSWTGGTDTQYF
TRBV27	TRBJ2-7	TRBD1	few	TGTGCCAGCAGTTTTCGGACAGGGGTATGGAGTGGGCAGTACTTC	CASSFRTGVWSGQYF
TRBV7-9	TRBJ2-3	-	-	TGTGCCAGCAGCTTACCCGGGAACACAGATACGCAGTATTTT	CASSLPGNTDTQYF
TRBV24-1	TRBJ2-1	-	-	TGTGCCACCAGTGATTTGACGGATGAGCAGTTCTTC	CATSDLTDEQFF
TRBV27	TRBJ1-4	-	-	TGTGCCAGCAGTTTAAGAACAGGGCAAGGGCAGAGTGAAAAACTGTTTTTT	CASSLRTGQGQSEKLFF